The following is a T cell receptor beta chain sequence with its context. The antigen is unknown. The germline gene is not matched at one end of the junction; a read error may be the cause. Combining a sample-barcoded 5' primer with a J-beta primer mix, a second PCR ran for about 7 to 11 cycles. Each cDNA molecule, via a template-switch adaptor with 12 random nucleotides, was tagged. Via MiXCR, TCRdb re-called the 5' RACE reads, giving one row per CDR3 protein. Found here are roughly 1.4 million distinct CDR3 sequences, 45% to 70% of them singletons; the top ten hold under 8.5%. The data were obtained in a study of blood T cells in healthy people across ages. Findings and limits, study-wide: Strong correlation existed between TCR beta diversity and naive T cell percentage. Age advanced and TCR beta diversity per million T cells fell, roughly linearly.

From germline, CDR1 is SQVTM and CDR2 ANQGSEA. The CDR3 is 13 residues long. The authors isolated at least 6.5 million PBMCs per sample. The genes are TRBV29-1 and TRBJ2-7; weak D call: TRBD1 (6 bases). The origin of this receptor is a young man in good health. Sequenced sample: blood. The chain's CDR3 is CSVVGQTYEERYF. CDR3 in DNA: TGCAGCGTTGTCGGACAGACTTACGAGGAGCGGTACTTC.